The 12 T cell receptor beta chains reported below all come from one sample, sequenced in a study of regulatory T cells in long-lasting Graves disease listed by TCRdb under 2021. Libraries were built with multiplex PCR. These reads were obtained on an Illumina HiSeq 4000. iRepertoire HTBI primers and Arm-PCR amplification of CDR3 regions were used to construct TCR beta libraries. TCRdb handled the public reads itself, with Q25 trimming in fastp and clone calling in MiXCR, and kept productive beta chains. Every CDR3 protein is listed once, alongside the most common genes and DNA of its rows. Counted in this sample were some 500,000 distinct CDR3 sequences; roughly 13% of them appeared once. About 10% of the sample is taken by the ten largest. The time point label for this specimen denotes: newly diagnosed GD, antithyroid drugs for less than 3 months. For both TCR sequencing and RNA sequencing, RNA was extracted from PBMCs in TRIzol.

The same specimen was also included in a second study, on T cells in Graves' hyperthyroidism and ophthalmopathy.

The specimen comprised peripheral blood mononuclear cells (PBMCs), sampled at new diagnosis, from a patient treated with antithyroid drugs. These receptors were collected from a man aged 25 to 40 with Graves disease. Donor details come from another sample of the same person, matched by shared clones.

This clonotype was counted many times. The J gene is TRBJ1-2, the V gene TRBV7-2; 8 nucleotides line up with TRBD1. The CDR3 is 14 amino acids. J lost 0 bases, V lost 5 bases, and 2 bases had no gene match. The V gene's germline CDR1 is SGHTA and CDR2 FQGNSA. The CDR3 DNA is TGTGCCAGCAGCGCGGACAGGGCTAACTATGGCTACACCTTC. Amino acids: CASSADRANYGYTF.

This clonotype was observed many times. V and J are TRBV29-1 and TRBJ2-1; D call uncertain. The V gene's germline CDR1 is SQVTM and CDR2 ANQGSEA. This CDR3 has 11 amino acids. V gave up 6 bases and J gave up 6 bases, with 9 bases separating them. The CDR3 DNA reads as TGCAGCGTCCCCAAGGGCAATGAGCAGTTCTTC. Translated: CSVPKGNEQFF.

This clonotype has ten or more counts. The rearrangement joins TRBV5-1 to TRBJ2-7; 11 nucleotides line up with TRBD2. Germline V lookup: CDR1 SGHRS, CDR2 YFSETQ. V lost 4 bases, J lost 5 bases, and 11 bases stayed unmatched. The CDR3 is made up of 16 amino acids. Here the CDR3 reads CASSPFNSGRADEQYF. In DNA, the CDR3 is TGCGCCAGCAGCCCCTTTAATAGCGGGAGGGCCGACGAGCAGTACTTC.

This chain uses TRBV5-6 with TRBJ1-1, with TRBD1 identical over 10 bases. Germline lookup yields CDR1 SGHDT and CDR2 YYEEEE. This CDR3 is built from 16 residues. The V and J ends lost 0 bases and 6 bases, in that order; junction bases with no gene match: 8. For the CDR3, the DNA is TGTGCCAGCAGCTTGGATCCGGGACAGGGGAAGGCTGAAGCTTTCTTT. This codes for CASSLDPGQGKAEAFF.

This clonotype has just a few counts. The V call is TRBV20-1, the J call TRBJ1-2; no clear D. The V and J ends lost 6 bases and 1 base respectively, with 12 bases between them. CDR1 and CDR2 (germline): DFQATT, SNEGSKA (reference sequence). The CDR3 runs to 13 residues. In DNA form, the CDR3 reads TGCAGTGCAACGGACGGTAATAACTATGGCTACACCTTC. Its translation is CSATDGNNYGYTF.

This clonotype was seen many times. The chain's CDR3 is CASRETSGGNTGELFF. CDR3 nucleotides: TGTGCCAGCAGAGAGACTAGCGGGGGGAACACCGGGGAGCTGTTTTTT. V is TRBV2 and J is TRBJ2-2; TRBD2 matches at 12 bases. CDR1 is SNHLY and CDR2 is FYNNEI in the germline V gene. V shed 6 bases and J 1 base; nucleotides not matched to a gene: 3. The CDR3 is 16 amino acids.

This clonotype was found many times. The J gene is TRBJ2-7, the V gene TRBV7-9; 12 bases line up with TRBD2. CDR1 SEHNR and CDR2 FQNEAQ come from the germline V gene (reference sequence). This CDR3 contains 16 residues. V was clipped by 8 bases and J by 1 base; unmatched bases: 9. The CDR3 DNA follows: TGTGCCAGCCGCCCATCCGGGACTAGCGGGTCCTACGAGCAGTACTTC. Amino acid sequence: CASRPSGTSGSYEQYF. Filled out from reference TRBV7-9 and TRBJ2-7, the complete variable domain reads DTGVSQNPRHKITKRGQNVTFRCDPISEHNRLYWYRQTLGQGPEFLTYFQNEAQLEKSRLLSDRFSAERPKGSFSTLEIQRTEQGDSAMYLCASRPSGTSGSYEQYFGPGTRLTVT.

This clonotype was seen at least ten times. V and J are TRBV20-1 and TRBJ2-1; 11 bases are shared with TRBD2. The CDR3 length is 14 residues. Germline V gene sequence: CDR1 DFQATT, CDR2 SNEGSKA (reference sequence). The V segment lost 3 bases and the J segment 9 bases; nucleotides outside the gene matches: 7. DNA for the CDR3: TGCAGTGCTAGCCGTAGCGGGAGGGCCACTGAGCAGTTCTTC. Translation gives CSASRSGRATEQFF.

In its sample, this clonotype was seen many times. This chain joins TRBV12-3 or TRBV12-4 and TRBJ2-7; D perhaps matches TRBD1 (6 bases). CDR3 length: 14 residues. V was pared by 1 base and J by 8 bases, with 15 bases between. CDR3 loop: CASSLDPGAGQQYF. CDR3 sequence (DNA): TGTGCCAGCAGTTTAGATCCAGGGGCGGGCCAGCAGTACTTC.

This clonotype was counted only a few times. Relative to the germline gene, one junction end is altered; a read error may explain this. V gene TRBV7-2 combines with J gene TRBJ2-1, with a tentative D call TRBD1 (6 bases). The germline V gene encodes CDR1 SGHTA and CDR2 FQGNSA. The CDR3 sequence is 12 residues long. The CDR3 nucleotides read TGTGCCAGCAGCGTCGACAGGATCGTGGTTATCTTC. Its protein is CASSVDRIVVIF.

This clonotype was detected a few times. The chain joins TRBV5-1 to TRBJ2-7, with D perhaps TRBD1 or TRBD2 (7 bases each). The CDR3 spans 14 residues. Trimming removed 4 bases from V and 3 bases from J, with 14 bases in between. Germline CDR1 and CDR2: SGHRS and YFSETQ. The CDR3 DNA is TGCGCCAGCAGCAGGGGAGGGGGCGTCTACGAGCAGTACTTC. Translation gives CASSRGGGVYEQYF.

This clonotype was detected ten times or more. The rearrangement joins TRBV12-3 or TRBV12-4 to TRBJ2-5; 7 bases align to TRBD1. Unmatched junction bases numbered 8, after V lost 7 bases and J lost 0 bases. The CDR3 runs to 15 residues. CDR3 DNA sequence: TGTGCCAGCACCCTCAGGGGGAGCAACCAAGAGACCCAGTACTTC. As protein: CASTLRGSNQETQYF.